The subject of this entry is one T cell receptor beta chain. Its target is unknown. The data were obtained in a study of CD8 T cells in ankylosing spondylitis. Study-wide findings and caveats: Disease-linked clones bore a CD8+ phenotype and were relatively rare in peripheral blood. The authors reported significant enrichment of disease-linked clones in matched ankylosing spondylitis synovial fluid. Previously reported in reactive arthritis synovial fluid and blood were some of the motif variants. Seven or eight highly homologous variants made up a TCR beta motif, and this motif appeared characteristic of ankylosing spondylitis blood.

It was by quantitative 5'-RACE with molecular barcodes that TCR beta libraries were made. MiXCR, run by TCRdb on the 5' RACE reads, gives a single entry per CDR3 protein. The data contain a few hundred thousand distinct CDR3 sequences, approximately 20% of them singletons. The CDR3 loop spans 13 amino acids. Between the trimmed V and J ends, which lost 8 bases and 3 bases, there was a span of 9 bases. Germline V gene data show CDR1 as KGHDR and CDR2 as SFDVKD. This clonotype was sampled from a male donor with ankylosing spondylitis. The chain couples TRBV24-1 to TRBJ2-2; perhaps TRBD1 as D (6 bases). What was sequenced was blood, either unsorted or a sorted T cell fraction (not recorded which). The CDR3 bases are TGTGCCACCATACAGGGTGACACCGGGGAGCTGTTTTTT. This encodes CATIQGDTGELFF.